A selection of T cell receptor beta chains follows, all from one sample in a study of shared clonotypes between healthy human individuals. Data came from immunoSEQ multiplex PCR; TCRdb stores just in-frame clones and leaves some out. The sample lists a few million clones, approximately 96% occurring once. The sequencing input was naive CD4+ T cells sorted from blood. Receptors were obtained from a man in his late teens or twenties in good health. Both conserved end residues are part of each CDR3. A D gene is named only where the DNA matches it firmly. Some rows mark clone size as missing; the rest say once, few, many or name a class of expanded clone.

J: TRBJ1-2
V: TRBV29-1
size: NA
D: NA
CDR3: CSVEDTLRYGYTF
DNA: TGCAGCGTTGAGGACACATTGCGCTATGGCTACACCTTC

J: TRBJ1-5
V: TRBV30
size: NA
D: NA
CDR3: CAWSTHSNQPQHF
DNA: TGTGCCTGGAGCACCCATAGCAATCAGCCCCAGCATTTT

J: TRBJ1-4
V: TRBV15
size: NA
D: TRBD1
CDR3: CATSRRDRDNEKLFF
DNA: TGTGCCACCAGCAGAAGGGACAGGGATAATGAAAAACTGTTTTTT

J: TRBJ2-5
V: TRBV19
size: once
D: NA
CDR3: CASSIGTGWGQETQYF
DNA: TGTGCCAGTAGTATCGGCACGGGGTGGGGCCAAGAGACCCAGTACTTC

J: TRBJ2-2
V: TRBV19
size: NA
D: TRBD2
CDR3: CASSTPPPQLAVNTGELFF
DNA: TGTGCCAGTAGTACCCCACCCCCGCAACTAGCGGTGAACACCGGGGAGCTGTTTTTT

J: TRBJ1-2
V: TRBV19
size: NA
D: NA
CDR3: CASSNREFTF
DNA: TGTGCCAGTAGTAACAGGGAGTTCACCTTC

J: TRBJ2-2
V: TRBV19
size: once
D: NA
CDR3: CASRAGTAGNTGELFF
DNA: TGTGCCAGTAGGGCCGGGACGGCAGGGAACACCGGGGAGCTGTTTTTT

J: TRBJ1-6
V: TRBV30
size: NA
D: NA
CDR3: CAWSRGEYNSPLHF
DNA: TGTGCCTGGTCTCGGGGGGAGTATAATTCACCCCTCCACTTT

J: TRBJ1-2
V: TRBV6-5
size: NA
D: NA
CDR3: CASSASSLQGYTF
DNA: TGTGCCAGCAGCGCCAGTTCATTACAGGGCTACACCTTC

J: TRBJ1-4
V: TRBV19
size: NA
D: NA
CDR3: CASSIGRATELFF
DNA: TGTGCCAGTAGTATCGGCAGGGCGACGGAACTGTTTTTT

J: TRBJ1-1
V: TRBV23-1
size: NA
D: TRBD1
CDR3: CARGSDRADEAFF
DNA: TGCGCCAGGGGCTCGGACAGGGCGGATGAAGCTTTCTTT

J: TRBJ2-1
V: TRBV27
size: NA
D: NA
CDR3: CASSSPGNEQFF
DNA: TGTGCCAGCAGTTCCCCAGGGAATGAGCAGTTCTTC

J: TRBJ2-3
V: TRBV9
size: NA
D: TRBD2
CDR3: CASSVDPAGALEDTQYF
DNA: TGTGCCAGCAGCGTAGACCCAGCGGGAGCGCTGGAAGATACGCAGTATTTT

J: TRBJ2-7
V: TRBV29-1
size: NA
D: TRBD1
CDR3: CSPGDRENLYEQYF
DNA: TGCAGCCCAGGGGACAGAGAAAACTTATACGAGCAGTACTTC

J: TRBJ1-1
V: TRBV6-1
size: NA
D: NA
CDR3: CASMAGESWREAFF
DNA: TGTGCCAGCATGGCAGGGGAGTCGTGGAGGGAAGCTTTCTTT

J: TRBJ2-7
V: TRBV5-1
size: NA
D: TRBD2
CDR3: CASSPSTSLGYEQYF
DNA: TGCGCCAGCAGCCCTTCGACTAGCTTGGGCTACGAGCAGTACTTC

J: TRBJ2-5
V: TRBV30
size: NA
D: NA
CDR3: CAWRVRGQETQYF
DNA: TGTGCCTGGAGAGTCCGGGGCCAAGAGACCCAGTACTTC

J: TRBJ1-3
V: TRBV7-9
size: NA
D: NA
CDR3: CASSRASGGNTIYF
DNA: TGTGCCAGCAGCAGGGCCTCCGGGGGAAACACCATATATTTT

J: TRBJ1-2
V: TRBV2
size: NA
D: NA
CDR3: CASSEAETGYTF
DNA: TGTGCCAGCAGTGAAGCGGAGACAGGCTACACCTTC

J: TRBJ1-2
V: TRBV18
size: NA
D: NA
CDR3: CASSPNREVGYGYTF
DNA: TGTGCCAGCTCACCAAACAGGGAGGTTGGCTATGGCTACACCTTC

J: TRBJ1-5
V: TRBV4-1
size: NA
D: NA
CDR3: CASSQGGRSANQPQHF
DNA: TGCGCCAGCAGTCAAGGAGGTCGCAGTGCAAATCAGCCCCAGCATTTT

J: TRBJ2-2
V: TRBV5-1
size: NA
D: NA
CDR3: CASRSGPDVPGLNTGELFF
DNA: TGCGCCAGCAGGTCGGGACCGGATGTACCGGGACTGAACACCGGGGAGCTGTTTTTT

J: TRBJ1-5
V: TRBV19
size: NA
D: NA
CDR3: CASSNWDANQPQHF
DNA: TGTGCCAGTAGTAATTGGGACGCCAATCAGCCCCAGCATTTT

J: TRBJ1-3
V: TRBV28
size: NA
D: NA
CDR3: CASSPFRGKGNTIYF
DNA: TGTGCCAGCAGTCCGTTTCGAGGCAAGGGAAACACCATATATTTT

J: TRBJ2-7
V: TRBV14
size: NA
D: NA
CDR3: CASSRQVYLEQYF
DNA: TGTGCCAGCAGTCGACAGGTTTATTTGGAGCAGTACTTC

J: TRBJ1-2
V: TRBV29-1
size: NA
D: NA
CDR3: CSTPKEANYGYTF
DNA: TGCAGCACCCCCAAGGAGGCGAACTATGGCTACACCTTC

J: TRBJ2-7
V: TRBV10-3
size: NA
D: NA
CDR3: CAISKTGYEQYF
DNA: TGTGCCATCAGTAAAACAGGATACGAGCAGTACTTC

J: TRBJ1-6
V: TRBV6-1
size: NA
D: NA
CDR3: CASSEMRVQSPLHF
DNA: TGTGCCAGCAGTGAAATGAGAGTACAGTCACCCCTCCACTTT

J: TRBJ2-7
V: TRBV5-1
size: NA
D: TRBD1
CDR3: CASSLSRDSYEQYF
DNA: TGCGCCAGCAGCTTGTCCCGGGACAGCTACGAGCAGTACTTC

J: TRBJ2-5
V: TRBV9
size: once
D: TRBD1
CDR3: CASRSGTGGETQYF
DNA: TGTGCCAGCAGGTCCGGGACAGGGGGGGAGACCCAGTACTTC

J: TRBJ2-3
V: TRBV30
size: NA
D: NA
CDR3: CAWSVRGGSGTDTQYF
DNA: TGTGCCTGGAGTGTAAGGGGGGGCTCAGGAACAGATACGCAGTATTTT

J: TRBJ2-6
V: TRBV7-6
size: NA
D: NA
CDR3: CASSLYPTPGANVLTF
DNA: TGTGCCAGCAGCTTATATCCTACCCCTGGGGCCAACGTCCTGACTTTC

J: TRBJ1-1
V: TRBV30
size: NA
D: TRBD1
CDR3: CAWRGTGYTEAFF
DNA: TGTGCCTGGAGAGGGACAGGGTATACTGAAGCTTTCTTT

J: TRBJ1-2
V: TRBV5-5
size: NA
D: TRBD1
CDR3: CASSRDRGYGYTF
DNA: TGTGCCAGCAGCAGGGACAGGGGTTATGGCTACACCTTC

J: TRBJ2-6
V: TRBV9
size: NA
D: TRBD1
CDR3: CASGKSGTGPGANVLTF
DNA: TGTGCCAGCGGAAAATCCGGGACAGGGCCTGGGGCCAACGTCCTGACTTTC

J: TRBJ2-5
V: TRBV6-6
size: NA
D: TRBD2
CDR3: CASSFGGAGGETQYF
DNA: TGTGCCAGCTCCTTTGGGGGAGCGGGAGGTGAGACCCAGTACTTC

J: TRBJ1-2
V: TRBV15
size: NA
D: TRBD1
CDR3: CATSRGDRDGICYTF
DNA: TGTGCCACCAGCAGAGGCGACAGGGACGGCATATGCTACACCTTC

J: TRBJ1-4
V: TRBV9
size: NA
D: NA
CDR3: CASSQRGGQSNEKLFF
DNA: TGTGCCAGCAGCCAGAGGGGTGGACAGTCTAATGAAAAACTGTTTTTT

J: TRBJ2-7
V: TRBV7-8
size: NA
D: NA
CDR3: CASSLDSGPYEQYF
DNA: TGTGCCAGCAGCTTGGACAGTGGCCCCTACGAGCAGTACTTC

J: TRBJ2-5
V: TRBV27
size: NA
D: TRBD1
CDR3: CASSLGQALQETQYF
DNA: TGTGCCAGCAGTTTGGGACAGGCTCTCCAAGAGACCCAGTACTTC

J: TRBJ2-3
V: TRBV20-1
size: once
D: NA
CDR3: CSATLGDTQYF
DNA: TGCAGTGCCACTCTGGGGGATACGCAGTATTTT

J: TRBJ2-7
V: TRBV4-1
size: once
D: NA
CDR3: CASSQGLGAKEQYF
DNA: TGCGCCAGCAGCCAAGGTCTAGGGGCTAAGGAGCAGTACTTC

J: TRBJ1-1
V: TRBV6-1
size: NA
D: NA
CDR3: CASSAQGVNTEAFF
DNA: TGTGCCAGCAGTGCCCAGGGTGTGAACACTGAAGCTTTCTTT

J: TRBJ2-5
V: TRBV27
size: NA
D: NA
CDR3: CASSPRRETQYF
DNA: TGTGCCAGCAGTCCCCGCCGAGAGACCCAGTACTTC

J: TRBJ2-7
V: TRBV6-5
size: once
D: NA
CDR3: CASRAGGGNYEQYF
DNA: TGTGCCAGCAGGGCCGGCGGGGGCAACTACGAGCAGTACTTC

J: TRBJ2-1
V: TRBV11-3
size: NA
D: NA
CDR3: CASSSDLASNEQFF
DNA: TGTGCCAGCAGCTCCGATCTAGCGTCTAATGAGCAGTTCTTC

J: TRBJ1-2
V: TRBV6-1
size: NA
D: TRBD1
CDR3: CASSLGRDSAGYTF
DNA: TGTGCCAGCAGCCTTGGGAGGGACAGTGCTGGCTACACCTTC

J: TRBJ2-3
V: TRBV5-4
size: NA
D: NA
CDR3: CASSLKASDTQYF
DNA: TGTGCCAGCAGCTTGAAGGCCTCAGATACGCAGTATTTT

J: TRBJ2-7
V: TRBV14
size: NA
D: TRBD2
CDR3: CASSPMPLAGDYEQYF
DNA: TGTGCCAGCAGCCCAATGCCACTAGCGGGAGACTACGAGCAGTACTTC

J: TRBJ2-7
V: TRBV18
size: NA
D: NA
CDR3: CASSPSSGTLHRYEQYF
DNA: TGTGCCAGCTCCCCCTCTTCCGGGACACTCCACCGGTACGAGCAGTACTTC

J: TRBJ1-1
V: TRBV18
size: NA
D: NA
CDR3: CASSRTEGANTEAFF
DNA: TGTGCCAGCTCACGGACCGAAGGGGCGAACACTGAAGCTTTCTTT

J: TRBJ2-1
V: TRBV11-2
size: NA
D: NA
CDR3: CASSLVLTSYNEQFF
DNA: TGTGCCAGCAGCTTAGTCCTCACTAGTTACAATGAGCAGTTCTTC

J: TRBJ1-2
V: TRBV27
size: NA
D: NA
CDR3: CASSLRSGYGYTF
DNA: TGTGCCAGCAGTTTACGGTCGGGCTATGGCTACACCTTC